The clone carrying this T cell receptor (beta chain) was seen repeatedly, ten times or more. Its antigen remains unidentified. The data belong to a study of T-cell reconstitution after alpha-beta-depleted transplantation in children. Whole-study results and caveats: Some patients owed their high day-60 TCRbeta diversity to surviving recipient T cells and thymic progenitors. Several hundred graft clones that had expanded were reportedly the source of alpha-beta T cells about two months after transplant. From newly produced T cells came most of the T-cell counts and diversity one year after transplant.

Per germline, CDR1 LNHDA and CDR2 SQIVND (reference sequence). The CDR3 sequence is 14 residues long. Losses at the gene ends were 5 bases for V and 4 bases for J; bases not matched to a gene: 6. A TCRbeta library incorporating unique molecular identifiers was prepared. Via MiXCR, TCRdb re-called the PCR reads, giving one row per CDR3 protein. The data show around 90,000 distinct CDR3 sequences, around 16% seen once. The sample consisted of PBMCs, mostly from graft donor cells, taken 180 days after TCRalphabeta/CD19-depleted stem cell transplant. The TCR originated in a male patient between 2 and 10 years old who had a stem cell transplant for acute lymphoblastic leukemia, so the T cells may come from the graft donor. The chain uses TRBV19 and TRBJ2-3, with 7 positions matching TRBD2. The CDR3 nucleotides read TGTGCCAGTAGTGAAGCGGGGATCGCAGATACGCAGTATTTT. Translating gives CASSEAGIADTQYF.